This entry lists 26 T cell receptor beta chains sequenced from one sample in a study of CD8+ T cells in alopecia areata. RNA extraction was followed by reverse transcription into cDNA, which acted as the sequencing template. Profiling relied on immunoSEQ multiplex PCR, and the TCRdb table lists in-frame clones only, not all of them. The data show about 250,000 clones, around two thirds seen once. This specimen consisted of CD4+ T cells sorted from blood, obtained at week 0. These receptors were obtained from a human donor with alopecia areata.

This clone occurred a few times. This chain connects TRBV2 to TRBJ1-6, with D possibly being TRBD1 (6 bases). Trimming took 9 bases from V and 9 from J, leaving 18 bases between them. Germline CDR1 is SNHLY and CDR2 is FYNNEI. The CDR3 totals 14 residues. The CDR3 nucleotides read TGTGCCAGAAGACACCGACAGGTTCCTTCACCCCTCCACTTT. Its protein product is CARRHRQVPSPLHF.

The rearrangement joins TRBV30 to TRBJ2-7; 8 bases align to TRBD1. The V and J ends lost 3 bases and 2 bases, in that order; junction bases with no gene match: 12. This CDR3 has 16 amino acids. Germline V gene lookup returns CDR1 GTSNPN and CDR2 SVGIG (reference sequence). The CDR3 DNA sequence: TGTGCCTGGAGGTTAAAGGCAGGGGGCTCTACCTACGAGCAGTACTTC. It specifies CAWRLKAGGSTYEQYF. Supplemented by reference TRBV30 and TRBJ2-7, the full variable domain reads SQTIHQWPATLVQPVGSPLSLECTVEGTSNPNLYWYRQAAGRGLQLLFYSVGIGQISSEVPQNLSASRPQDRQFILSSKKLLLSDSGFYLCAWRLKAGGSTYEQYFGPGTRLTVT.

This CDR3 reads CASSRFKLNTEAFF. The CDR3 DNA reads TGTGCCAGTAGTAGGTTTAAGTTGAACACTGAAGCTTTCTTT. This chain links TRBV19 with TRBJ1-1; D gene uncertain. V shed 4 bases and J shed 0 bases, with 9 bases lying between them. The CDR3 contains 14 residues. The germline V gene has CDR1 LNHDA and CDR2 SQIVND (reference sequence).

This clone was detected once. The rearrangement uses TRBV20-1 and TRBJ1-4, with D perhaps matching TRBD1 (5 bases). There are 11 residues in the CDR3. The ends were cut back, 7 bases at V and 8 bases at J, with 11 bases in the middle. In germline, CDR1 is DFQATT, CDR2 SNEGSKA (reference sequence). The CDR3 loop is CSVRRGEKLFF. CDR3 DNA: TGCAGTGTTCGACGGGGCGAAAAACTGTTTTTT.

This clone was picked up a small number of times. The chain has TRBV7-3 and TRBJ2-6, with D perhaps matching TRBD1 or TRBD2 (5 bases each). This CDR3 is 15 amino acids long. V shed 0 bases and J shed 4 bases, with 7 bases lying between them. CDR1 is SGHTA, CDR2 FQGTGA, per germline. CDR3 nucleotide sequence: TGTGCCAGCAGCTTAACAGGGGACGGGGCCAACGTCCTGACTTTC. It yields the protein CASSLTGDGANVLTF.

This chain connects TRBV5-4 to TRBJ2-3; 10 bases agree with TRBD2. The CDR3 spans 17 residues. After removal of 1 base from V and 3 bases from J, the junction contained 8 bases not matched to a gene. The germline gives CDR1 SGHNT, CDR2 YYREEE (reference sequence). The CDR3 nucleotides are TGTGCCAGCAGCTTGAGGTTGCCTAGCGGGGGTACAGATACGCAGTATTTT. Protein sequence: CASSLRLPSGGTDTQYF.

CDR3 region: CAWSIGVYGNQPQHF. In DNA, the CDR3 is TGTGCCTGGAGTATAGGGGTTTACGGGAATCAGCCCCAGCATTTT. J is TRBJ1-5 and V is TRBV30; D may be TRBD1 (5 bases). The germline V gene has CDR1 GTSNPN and CDR2 SVGIG (reference sequence). This CDR3 comprises 15 residues. Trimming cost V 2 bases and J 4 bases, with 15 bases left between them.

The chain joins TRBV5-1 to TRBJ1-6; the match to TRBD1 covers 8 bases. The CDR3 runs to 15 residues. Germline trimming cut 4 bases from V and 7 bases from J; bases unmatched to any gene: 7. In germline, CDR1 is SGHRS, CDR2 YFSETQ. This CDR3 reads CASSRGQEFNSPLHF. CDR3 nucleotides: TGCGCCAGCAGCAGGGGACAGGAGTTCAATTCACCCCTCCACTTT.

The chain has TRBV29-1 and TRBJ2-3; 9 positions match TRBD2. Per the germline V gene, CDR1 is SQVTM and CDR2 is ANQGSEA. The V segment lost 4 bases and the J segment 0 bases; nucleotides outside the gene matches: 5. The CDR3 runs 15 residues. CDR3 sequence reads: CSVVAAGGSTDTQYF. The CDR3 coding sequence is TGCAGCGTTGTCGCGGCGGGGGGGAGCACAGATACGCAGTATTTT.

The V call is TRBV30, the J call TRBJ2-7; 10 nucleotides line up with TRBD1. Germline loops: CDR1 GTSNPN, CDR2 SVGIG (reference sequence). There are 15 residues in the CDR3. Trimming took 3 bases from V and 6 from J; bases not matched to a gene: 11. The CDR3 DNA is TGTGCCTGGAGAGCTCCCTGGGACAGGGGTGGCGAGCAGTACTTC. This gives the protein CAWRAPWDRGGEQYF.

This chain joins TRBV5-1 and TRBJ1-1; D not resolved. Germline values: CDR1 SGHRS, CDR2 YFSETQ. V was cut by 0 bases and J by 1 base, with 10 bases left in between. CDR3 size: 15 residues. CDR3 nucleotide sequence: TGCGCCAGCAGCTTGGCCCTGTCAGGGAACACTGAAGCTTTCTTT. As protein: CASSLALSGNTEAFF.

This clone has just one count. This chain joins TRBV7-2 and TRBJ1-2, with 8 bases fitting TRBD1. The CDR3 sequence is 15 residues long. The V gene end was trimmed by 4 bases and the J gene end by 6 bases; junction bases not matched to a gene: 10. Germline loops: CDR1 SGHTA, CDR2 FQGNSA. CDR3 sequence: CASSSSRGRVDGYTF. CDR3 coding DNA: TGTGCCAGCAGCTCCTCCAGGGGGCGCGTCGATGGCTACACCTTC.

The chain joins TRBV6-5 to TRBJ2-2; tentative D call: TRBD2 (6 bases). Trimming shortened V by 5 bases and J by 7 bases, and 14 bases separated the two germline ends. CDR1 is MNHEY, CDR2 SVGAGI, per germline. This CDR3 has 14 amino acids. This CDR3 is CASSTARGGGELFF. The CDR3 nucleotides are TGTGCCAGCAGTACCGCGCGGGGCGGCGGGGAGCTGTTTTTT.

This clone has more than one count but fewer than ten. The chain links TRBV27 to TRBJ2-7; 7 bases align to TRBD1. This CDR3 is built from 14 residues. V lost 5 bases to trimming and J lost 4 bases; unmatched junction nucleotides: 8. Germline V CDR1 and CDR2: MNHEY, SMNVEV (reference sequence). CDR3 residues: CASSQPGQKYEQYF. The CDR3 DNA sequence: TGTGCCAGCAGTCAACCGGGACAGAAATACGAGCAGTACTTC.

V and J are TRBV7-6 and TRBJ1-3; D gene uncertain. This CDR3 is 16 amino acids long. CDR1 and CDR2 from the germline V gene are SGHVS and FNYEAQ. The germline V and J ends were trimmed by 5 bases and 0 bases, with 14 bases remaining between them. CDR3 nucleotide sequence: TGTGCCAGCAGCCAAACCGCCCCGGGCTCTGGAAACACCATATATTTT. This codes for CASSQTAPGSGNTIYF.

The V and J genes are TRBV11-2 and TRBJ2-2; 9 bases fit TRBD2. Germline CDR1 is SGHAT and CDR2 is FQNNGV. The V segment lost 3 bases and the J segment 4 bases; nucleotides outside the gene matches: 3. CDR3 length equals 15 residues. DNA of the CDR3: TGTGCCAGCAGCTTGGGACTAGCATTCACCGGGGAGCTGTTTTTT. It translates to CASSLGLAFTGELFF.

This chain uses TRBV5-6 with TRBJ2-7; 9 bases are shared with TRBD1. The ends lost 2 bases at V and 2 bases at J; junction bases unmatched: 8. Germline V gene data show CDR1 as SGHDT and CDR2 as YYEEEE. CDR3 length: 16 amino acids. CDR3 sequence: CASSLVRGQGTYEQYF. CDR3 bases: TGTGCCAGCAGCTTAGTGAGGGGACAGGGAACCTACGAGCAGTACTTC.

The gene calls are TRBV5-1 and TRBJ1-1; D uncertain. CDR1 and CDR2 from the germline V gene are SGHRS and YFSETQ. V lost 3 bases and J 5 bases, leaving 17 bases between the germline ends. This CDR3 has 15 residues. Written as DNA, the CDR3 is TGCGCCAGCAGCTCATCGAGAGGGCGCGGGACTGAAGCTTTCTTT. Its translation: CASSSSRGRGTEAFF. Full variable domain (outside the CDR3, taken from reference TRBV5-1 and TRBJ1-1): KAGVTQTPRYLIKTRGQQVTLSCSPISGHRSVSWYQQTPGQGLQFLFEYFSETQRNKGNFPGRFSGRQFSNSRSEMNVSTLELGDSALYLCASSSSRGRGTEAFFGQGTRLTVV.

The chain employs TRBV5-1 and TRBJ2-2; a possible D gene is TRBD2 (7 bases). Germline V lookup: CDR1 SGHRS, CDR2 YFSETQ. V gave up 0 bases and J gave up 5 bases, with 11 bases separating them. This CDR3 is 15 amino acids long. CDR3 region: CASSLAGGATGELFF. The CDR3 coding sequence is TGCGCCAGCAGCTTGGCGGGGGGCGCGACCGGGGAGCTGTTTTTT.

With respect to this clone: The same CDR3 also results from other DNA sequences found in this sample. The chain uses TRBV30 and TRBJ2-2; possibly TRBD2 for D (5 bases). Germline V CDR1 and CDR2: GTSNPN, SVGIG (reference sequence). The CDR3 length is 13 residues. Deletions cut 0 bases from V and 5 bases from J, with 7 bases between. CDR3 protein: CAWSVLGTGELFF. CDR3 coding DNA: TGTGCCTGGAGTGTACTAGGTACCGGGGAGCTGTTTTTT.

The CDR3 region has the DNA TGTGCCAGCAGCGCCGGGGAGCTATATAATTCACCCCTCCACTTT. It is translated as CASSAGELYNSPLHF. The V gene is TRBV9, the J gene TRBJ1-6, with D hard to call. The V end was cut by 3 bases, the J end by 4 bases, with 11 bases between. Germline values: CDR1 SGDLS, CDR2 YYNGEE. The CDR3 is 15 amino acids. Drawing the rest from reference TRBV9 and TRBJ1-6, the complete variable domain is DSGVTQTPKHLITATGQRVTLRCSPRSGDLSVYWYQQSLDQGLQFLIQYYNGEERAKGNILERFSAQQFPDLHSELNLSSLELGDSALYFCASSAGELYNSPLHFGNGTRLTVT.

This chain links TRBV4-3 with TRBJ1-1; D gene unclear. CDR3 length equals 14 residues. Trimming pared 0 bases from V and 3 bases from J, leaving 8 bases between. Germline assignment: CDR1 LGHNA and CDR2 YSLEER. The CDR3, as DNA: TGCGCCAGCAGCCAAGACCCCAGAGACACTGAAGCTTTCTTT. Protein: CASSQDPRDTEAFF.

The V call is TRBV5-4, the J call TRBJ1-1; the D is unclear. Trimming took off 5 bases at V and 2 bases at J, with 13 bases between the two ends. Per the germline V gene, CDR1 is SGHNT and CDR2 is YYREEE (reference sequence). This CDR3 spans 14 amino acids. The CDR3 spells CASSPPVGNTEAFF. The CDR3, as DNA: TGTGCCAGCAGTCCCCCAGTGGGAAACACTGAAGCTTTCTTT.

The chain recombines TRBV25-1 with TRBJ1-1; D call uncertain. This CDR3 has 14 amino acids. V was trimmed by 0 bases and J by 3 bases, leaving 8 bases between them. Looked up from germline, CDR1 is MGHDK and CDR2 is SYGVNS. In DNA, the CDR3 is TGTGCCAGCAGTGAATATACTCGGGACACTGAAGCTTTCTTT. Its translation: CASSEYTRDTEAFF.

V usage is TRBV15 and J usage is TRBJ2-5; the D call may be TRBD1 or TRBD2 (5 bases each). This CDR3 is 13 amino acids long. Trimming took off 7 bases at V and 1 base at J, with 10 bases between the two ends. Germline-derived CDR1 and CDR2 are LNHNV and YYDKDF (reference sequence). CDR3 bases: TGTGCCACCACCCGGGACCTCCAAGAGACCCAGTACTTC. The encoded protein is CATTRDLQETQYF.

This clone was recorded once. The rearrangement joins TRBV5-4 to TRBJ2-7; D is tentatively TRBD1 or TRBD2 (5 bases each). Looked up from germline, CDR1 is SGHNT and CDR2 is YYREEE (reference sequence). Trimming took off 2 bases at V and 3 bases at J, with 9 bases between the two ends. The CDR3 loop spans 13 amino acids. CDR3 nucleotide sequence: TGTGCCAGCAGCTTCGGGACCGACTACGAGCAGTACTTC. It encodes CASSFGTDYEQYF.